Listed below are T cell receptor beta chains from one sample, sequenced in a study of graft-versus-host responses after intestinal transplantation. The assay was immunoSEQ multiplex PCR, and TCRdb's table has in-frame clones only and misses some. This sample has just over 40,000 clones; roughly 95% occur once, and the top ten carry about 0.55%. For these TCRs, the target antigens are not known. This sample comprised unstimulated CD8+ T cells sorted from spleen or lymph node cells, obtained before transplant. The origin of the receptors is a human donor who was the organ donor for an intestinal transplant. Both conserved end residues are part of each CDR3. The D gene is left open where the match is weak. Not all rows give a size; the values are once, few, many and, for expanded clones, a class.

v_gene: TRBV19
j_gene: TRBJ1-1
abundance: NA
d_gene: NA
CDR3aa: CASSIAGGTLNTEAFF
CDR3nt: TGTGCCAGTAGTATAGCGGGGGGGACACTAAACACTGAAGCTTTCTTT

v_gene: TRBV19
j_gene: TRBJ2-3
abundance: once
d_gene: NA
CDR3aa: CASSAYKTDTQYF
CDR3nt: TGTGCCAGTAGTGCGTACAAGACGGATACGCAGTATTTT

v_gene: TRBV5-1
j_gene: TRBJ2-2
abundance: NA
d_gene: TRBD2
CDR3aa: CASSLIAGGGYTGELFF
CDR3nt: TGCGCCAGCAGCCTAATCGCGGGGGGAGGATACACCGGGGAGCTGTTTTTT

v_gene: TRBV12-5
j_gene: TRBJ2-7
abundance: NA
d_gene: NA
CDR3aa: CASGGTGFPAGGIYEQYF
CDR3nt: TGTGCTAGTGGTGGGACAGGGTTCCCAGCGGGGGGGATATACGAGCAGTACTTC

v_gene: TRBV9
j_gene: TRBJ2-3
abundance: NA
d_gene: TRBD2
CDR3aa: CASSVLAGYTDTQYF
CDR3nt: TGTGCCAGCAGCGTGTTAGCGGGGTATACAGATACGCAGTATTTT

v_gene: TRBV12-5
j_gene: TRBJ2-7
abundance: once
d_gene: NA
CDR3aa: CASGFGQGSDEQYF
CDR3nt: TGTGCTAGTGGTTTTGGGCAGGGTAGCGACGAGCAGTACTTC

v_gene: TRBV6-1
j_gene: TRBJ2-1
abundance: once
d_gene: TRBD1
CDR3aa: CASTETGTGWGNEQFF
CDR3nt: TGTGCCAGCACTGAAACCGGGACAGGGTGGGGAAATGAGCAGTTCTTC

v_gene: TRBV7-9
j_gene: TRBJ1-6
abundance: once
d_gene: NA
CDR3aa: CASSSPDSHSPLHF
CDR3nt: TGTGCCAGCAGCTCTCCGGACAGTCATTCACCCCTCCACTTT

v_gene: TRBV19
j_gene: TRBJ2-1
abundance: once
d_gene: NA
CDR3aa: CASSGSSYNEQFF
CDR3nt: TGTGCCAGTAGTGGGAGCTCCTACAATGAGCAGTTCTTC

v_gene: TRBV11-2
j_gene: TRBJ2-7
abundance: NA
d_gene: TRBD2
CDR3aa: CASSWGLAGGTEQYF
CDR3nt: TGTGCCAGCAGCTGGGGACTAGCGGGGGGAACCGAGCAGTACTTC

v_gene: TRBV7-9
j_gene: TRBJ2-2
abundance: NA
d_gene: TRBD2
CDR3aa: CASSEHSGGLSGELFF
CDR3nt: TGTGCCAGCAGCGAACATAGCGGGGGCCTCTCCGGGGAGCTGTTTTTT

v_gene: TRBV7-9
j_gene: TRBJ2-5
abundance: NA
d_gene: NA
CDR3aa: CASSSKPVQETQYF
CDR3nt: TGTGCCAGCAGCTCTAAGCCCGTCCAAGAGACCCAGTACTTC

v_gene: TRBV7-3
j_gene: TRBJ2-7
abundance: NA
d_gene: TRBD1
CDR3aa: CANVQGGHEQYF
CDR3nt: TGTGCCAATGTACAGGGGGGACACGAGCAGTACTTC

v_gene: TRBV7-3
j_gene: TRBJ2-3
abundance: NA
d_gene: NA
CDR3aa: CASSVTVAPDTQYF
CDR3nt: TGTGCCAGCAGCGTAACCGTGGCCCCAGATACGCAGTATTTT

v_gene: TRBV6-6
j_gene: TRBJ2-2
abundance: NA
d_gene: NA
CDR3aa: CASIFAAGATTGELFF
CDR3nt: TGTGCCAGCATATTCGCCGCAGGGGCCACCACCGGGGAGCTGTTTTTT

v_gene: TRBV6-5
j_gene: TRBJ1-4
abundance: NA
d_gene: NA
CDR3aa: CASSYSIRQSEKLFF
CDR3nt: TGTGCCAGCAGTTACTCGATACGACAGTCAGAAAAACTGTTTTTT

v_gene: TRBV4-3
j_gene: TRBJ2-3
abundance: once
d_gene: TRBD1
CDR3aa: CASSQDPRGLDTQYF
CDR3nt: TGCGCCAGCAGCCAAGATCCAAGGGGGCTTGATACGCAGTATTTT

v_gene: TRBV23-1
j_gene: TRBJ2-1
abundance: NA
d_gene: TRBD1
CDR3aa: CASSQWTGVYNEQFF
CDR3nt: TGCGCCAGCAGTCAATGGACAGGGGTATACAATGAGCAGTTCTTC

v_gene: TRBV27
j_gene: TRBJ2-7
abundance: NA
d_gene: NA
CDR3aa: CASSFDGKSYEQYF
CDR3nt: TGTGCCAGCAGTTTTGACGGCAAATCCTACGAGCAGTACTTC

v_gene: TRBV4-3
j_gene: TRBJ2-1
abundance: once
d_gene: TRBD2
CDR3aa: CASSPLAGGSSYNEQFF
CDR3nt: TGCGCCAGCAGCCCCCTAGCGGGGGGAAGCTCCTACAATGAGCAGTTCTTC

v_gene: TRBV4-1
j_gene: TRBJ1-2
abundance: NA
d_gene: NA
CDR3aa: CASSQVGIGYTF
CDR3nt: TGCGCCAGCAGCCAAGTGGGGATCGGCTACACCTTC

v_gene: TRBV2
j_gene: TRBJ1-1
abundance: NA
d_gene: NA
CDR3aa: CASSGRSTEAFF
CDR3nt: TGTGCCAGCAGTGGTCGCAGCACTGAAGCTTTCTTT

v_gene: TRBV27
j_gene: TRBJ2-1
abundance: NA
d_gene: NA
CDR3aa: CASSLSVRNEQFF
CDR3nt: TGTGCCAGCAGTTTATCCGTGCGGAATGAGCAGTTCTTC

v_gene: TRBV6-5
j_gene: TRBJ1-4
abundance: NA
d_gene: NA
CDR3aa: CASSYWVVGNEKLFF
CDR3nt: TGTGCCAGCAGTTACTGGGTTGTAGGTAATGAAAAACTGTTTTTT

v_gene: TRBV6-5
j_gene: TRBJ2-3
abundance: once
d_gene: NA
CDR3aa: CASSYGATDTQYF
CDR3nt: TGTGCCAGCAGTTACGGGGCTACAGATACGCAGTATTTT

v_gene: TRBV6-5
j_gene: TRBJ2-7
abundance: NA
d_gene: TRBD1
CDR3aa: CASSYLGTGNSYEQYF
CDR3nt: TGTGCCAGCAGTTACCTCGGGACAGGTAATTCCTACGAGCAGTACTTC

v_gene: TRBV11-2
j_gene: TRBJ2-5
abundance: NA
d_gene: TRBD2
CDR3aa: CASGPIIAGGRETQYF
CDR3nt: TGTGCCAGCGGTCCTATTATAGCGGGGGGGCGAGAGACCCAGTACTTC

v_gene: TRBV30
j_gene: TRBJ1-1
abundance: once
d_gene: NA
CDR3aa: CAWSTTRGAFF
CDR3nt: TGTGCCTGGAGTACTACGCGGGGGGCTTTCTTT

v_gene: TRBV10-3
j_gene: TRBJ2-5
abundance: once
d_gene: TRBD1
CDR3aa: CAISDPTGGEETQYF
CDR3nt: TGTGCCATCAGTGACCCGACAGGGGGAGAGGAGACCCAGTACTTC

v_gene: TRBV27
j_gene: TRBJ1-4
abundance: once
d_gene: TRBD1
CDR3aa: CASSLRDSINEKLFF
CDR3nt: TGTGCCAGCAGTCTCCGGGACAGTATTAATGAAAAACTGTTTTTT

v_gene: TRBV2
j_gene: TRBJ2-1
abundance: NA
d_gene: TRBD1
CDR3aa: CASTVGGQGVVEQFF
CDR3nt: TGTGCCAGCACCGTGGGGGGACAGGGTGTTGTTGAGCAGTTCTTC

v_gene: TRBV4-2
j_gene: TRBJ1-3
abundance: NA
d_gene: NA
CDR3aa: CASSQDGSGNTIYF
CDR3nt: TGTGCCAGCAGCCAAGATGGCTCTGGAAACACCATATATTTT

v_gene: TRBV27
j_gene: TRBJ2-6
abundance: NA
d_gene: NA
CDR3aa: CASSSYGANVLTF
CDR3nt: TGTGCCAGCAGTTCCTATGGGGCCAACGTCCTGACTTTC

v_gene: TRBV10-3
j_gene: TRBJ2-7
abundance: NA
d_gene: NA
CDR3aa: CAISKGGEQYF
CDR3nt: TGTGCCATCTCTAAGGGGGGCGAGCAGTACTTC

v_gene: TRBV7-8
j_gene: TRBJ2-5
abundance: NA
d_gene: TRBD2
CDR3aa: CASSPTSGVQETQHF
CDR3nt: TGTGCCAGCAGCCCGACTAGCGGGGTCCAAGAGACCCAGCACTTC

v_gene: TRBV7-3
j_gene: TRBJ1-1
abundance: few
d_gene: NA
CDR3aa: CASSLSVGNTEAFF
CDR3nt: TGTGCCAGCAGCCTAAGTGTGGGGAACACTGAAGCTTTCTTT

v_gene: TRBV5-4
j_gene: TRBJ2-7
abundance: NA
d_gene: NA
CDR3aa: CASSGGRYEQYF
CDR3nt: TGTGCCAGCAGCGGAGGGAGGTACGAGCAGTACTTC

v_gene: TRBV20-1
j_gene: TRBJ2-7
abundance: NA
d_gene: TRBD1
CDR3aa: CSAPGTGVF
CDR3nt: TGCAGTGCGCCAGGGACAGGCGTTTTC

v_gene: TRBV7-9
j_gene: TRBJ2-2
abundance: NA
d_gene: TRBD2
CDR3aa: CASSSTGRGGFGELFF
CDR3nt: TGTGCCAGCAGCTCAACCGGACGGGGGGGCTTCGGGGAGCTGTTTTTT

v_gene: TRBV5-4
j_gene: TRBJ2-2
abundance: NA
d_gene: TRBD2
CDR3aa: CASSPRTSGPGELFF
CDR3nt: TGTGCCAGCAGCCCCAGGACTAGCGGGCCCGGGGAGCTGTTTTTT

v_gene: TRBV7-9
j_gene: TRBJ2-5
abundance: NA
d_gene: TRBD2
CDR3aa: CASSSGLAGGQETQYF
CDR3nt: TGTGCCAGCAGCTCCGGACTAGCGGGGGGTCAAGAGACCCAGTACTTC

v_gene: TRBV9
j_gene: TRBJ2-1
abundance: NA
d_gene: TRBD2
CDR3aa: CASSVVSSGGNEQFF
CDR3nt: TGTGCCAGCAGCGTAGTGTCTAGCGGGGGGAATGAGCAGTTCTTC